The 13 T cell receptor beta chains presented below share a single source sample, sequenced in a study of CD8 T cells in ankylosing spondylitis. MiXCR, applied by TCRdb to the 5' RACE reads, yields one record per CDR3 protein. Altogether roughly 230,000 distinct CDR3 sequences are present, around 8% being singletons, with the ten largest covering roughly 4.9%. The sequenced material came from blood, either unsorted or a sorted T cell fraction (not recorded which). These receptors came from a female donor with ankylosing spondylitis or in good health (not recorded which).

This clonotype occurred many times. J is TRBJ2-7 and V is TRBV11-2; no clear D gene. The germline gives CDR1 SGHAT, CDR2 FQNNGV. Deletions cut 0 bases from V and 4 bases from J, with 10 bases between. The CDR3 is made up of 14 amino acids. CDR3 sequence (DNA): TGTGCCAGCAGCTTAGATCGGACGGAATACGAGCAGTACTTC. It encodes CASSLDRTEYEQYF.

This clonotype was seen a few times. The chain couples TRBV5-6 to TRBJ1-1, with D possibly TRBD1 on 6 matching bases. The length of the CDR3 is 17 residues. V was shortened by 4 bases and J by 6 bases, with 25 bases between the two germline ends. Germline V lookup: CDR1 SGHDT, CDR2 YYEEEE. The DNA of the CDR3 is TGTGCCAGCAGCCACTACAGGCGGTCCGGGGCAGGGGCTGAAGCTTTCTTT. It specifies CASSHYRRSGAGAEAFF.

This clonotype was observed many times. This chain links TRBV7-2 with TRBJ2-3; no clear D. Trimming removed 2 bases at V and 5 bases at J, with 17 bases between. The CDR3 is 16 residues long. Germline assignment: CDR1 SGHTA and CDR2 FQGNSA. CDR3 sequence (DNA): TGTGCCAGCAGCTTAAGAGTTACAGTCGGAAAAGATACGCAGTATTTT. Its protein is CASSLRVTVGKDTQYF.

Worth noting for this clonotype: One end of the junction does not line up with germline, which may come from a read error. This sequence joins TRBV28 and TRBJ2-7; D is unclear. In germline, CDR1 is MDHEN, CDR2 SYDVKM. This CDR3 has 15 residues. The CDR3 sequence: CVSSFKPYSSYEQYF. As DNA, the CDR3 is TGTGTCAGCAGTTTCAAGCCCTACAGCTCCTACGAGCAGTACTTC. Drawing the rest from reference TRBV28 and TRBJ2-7, the complete variable domain is DVKVTQSSRYLVKRTGEKVFLECVQDMDHENMFWYRQDPGLGLRLIYFSYDVKMKEKGDIPEGYSVSREKKERFSLILESASTNQTSMYLCVSSFKPYSSYEQYFGPGTRLTVT.

This clonotype was found many times. The chain links TRBV29-1 to TRBJ1-1, with 7 nucleotides matching TRBD1. Germline lookup yields CDR1 SQVTM and CDR2 ANQGSEA. The CDR3 is 17 amino acids. V dropped 5 bases and J dropped 0; count of bases not matched to a gene: 15. The DNA of the CDR3 is TGCAGCGTTTCAACAGGGGCCTACCGCTTTATGAACACTGAAGCTTTCTTT. Residues: CSVSTGAYRFMNTEAFF.

This clonotype was picked up many times. The chain couples TRBV20-1 to TRBJ2-1; D might be TRBD2 (5 bases). The CDR3 runs to 19 residues. Trimming took 6 bases from V and 4 from J, leaving 31 bases between them. CDR1 is DFQATT and CDR2 is SNEGSKA in the germline V gene (reference sequence). Here the CDR3 DNA reads TGCAGTGCGGAGGCTAGTCGCAACGTAGGGATGGGCGAATACAATGAGCAGTTCTTC. It codes for CSAEASRNVGMGEYNEQFF.

This clonotype was seen many times. This chain links TRBV19 with TRBJ2-7; D is undetermined. This CDR3 contains 14 residues. Trimming cost V 0 bases and J 2 bases, with 8 bases left between them. CDR1 is LNHDA and CDR2 is SQIVND in the germline V gene (reference sequence). CDR3 sequence reads: CASSIEDGTYEQYF. CDR3 DNA: TGTGCCAGTAGTATAGAGGACGGAACCTACGAGCAGTACTTC.

This clonotype was found many times. The CDR3, as DNA: TGTGCCAGCAGCGTAGATCCTAGCGGGCCCCAGGGTGAGCAGTTCTTC. Translated, it gives CASSVDPSGPQGEQFF. J is TRBJ2-1 and V is TRBV9, with 8 nucleotides matching TRBD2. The CDR3 runs 16 residues. Trimming at V came to 0 bases and at J to 9 bases, leaving 11 bases not matched to a gene. Per germline, CDR1 SGDLS and CDR2 YYNGEE.

The chain links TRBV6-1 to TRBJ2-1, with 8 bases lining up with TRBD2. Germline CDR1 MNHNS, CDR2 SASEGT. This CDR3 has 15 amino acids. Trimming took 6 bases from V and 8 from J; bases not matched to a gene: 12. CDR3 protein: CASSRTSSPLDEQFF. In DNA form, the CDR3 reads TGTGCCAGCAGCCGGACTAGCAGTCCCCTTGATGAGCAGTTCTTC.

This clonotype was picked up many times. At one of its ends the junction is not consistent with the germline gene, which may arise from a read error. V and J are TRBV7-7 and TRBJ2-3, with D hard to call. Germline CDR1 is SSHAT and CDR2 is FNYEAQ (reference sequence). The CDR3 contains 14 residues. For the CDR3, the DNA is TGTGCTAGCAGCCCCACTGCTAGCACAGATACGCAGTATTTT. Amino acid sequence: CASSPTASTDTQYF.

This clonotype was observed at least ten times. This sequence joins TRBV5-6 and TRBJ2-1; 8 bases are a match to TRBD2. The germline gives CDR1 SGHDT, CDR2 YYEEEE. The CDR3 length is 19 residues. Trimming at V came to 0 bases and at J to 4 bases, leaving 15 bases not matched to a gene. In DNA, the CDR3 is TGTGCCAGCAGCTTGGTTATACGGCGGGAGGCCGGGGTATACAATGAGCAGTTCTTC. This encodes CASSLVIRREAGVYNEQFF.

This clonotype occurred many times. V gene TRBV7-2 combines with J gene TRBJ2-5; D is perhaps TRBD2 (6 bases). CDR3 size: 13 residues. Per the germline V gene, CDR1 is SGHTA and CDR2 is FQGNSA. V was shortened by 5 bases and J by 7 bases, with 14 bases between the two germline ends. CDR3 in DNA: TGTGCCAGCAGCCAAGATGGGGAGGCGACCCAGTACTTC. Its protein is CASSQDGEATQYF.

This clonotype has just one count. V usage is TRBV12-3 or TRBV12-4 and J usage is TRBJ2-1; 9 bases agree with TRBD2. This CDR3 region has 17 residues. After removal of 5 bases from V and 4 bases from J, the junction contained 12 bases not matched to a gene. The CDR3 is CASSPPTGLARYNEQFF. The CDR3 DNA reads TGTGCCAGCAGTCCACCAACCGGACTAGCGAGGTACAATGAGCAGTTCTTC.